The clone carrying this T cell receptor (beta chain) was counted once. The antigen remains unidentified. The sample belongs to a study of radiotherapy plus CTLA-4 blockade in lung cancer. Study-level information: Patients showed objective responses in 15% to 20% of cases, and disease control was achieved by under 35%. Regarding the study as a whole: Best predicting response, reportedly, were early blood T cell clone dynamics, with interferon-beta. Researchers report tumor-derived TCR clones expanding in blood after radiotherapy plus ipilimumab.

Sequencing was performed with immunoSEQ multiplex PCR; in TCRdb, only in-frame clones are kept and a portion is missing. The repertoire has approximately 38,000 clones, 65% to 90% of them found once; the top ten carry roughly 23%. This receptor was identified in a human donor with non-small cell lung cancer whose response to radiotherapy plus ipilimumab could not be evaluated. This specimen was peripheral blood, taken from a patient treated with radiotherapy plus ipilimumab.

The CDR3 DNA follows: TGTGCTAGTGGGGAGCGGGGGAGAGACAATGAGCAGTTCTTC. Translating it yields CASGERGRDNEQFF. This rearrangement joins TRBV28 to TRBJ2-1; TRBD2 matches at 8 bases. The CDR3 is 14 residues long. Germline-derived CDR1 and CDR2 are MDHEN and SYDVKM. The full variable domain, rest sourced from reference TRBV28 and TRBJ2-1, is DVKVTQSSRYLVKRTGEKVFLECVQDMDHENMFWYRQDPGLGLRLIYFSYDVKMKEKGDIPEGYSVSREKKERFSLILESASTNQTSMYLCASGERGRDNEQFFGPGTRLTVL.